Described below is a single TCR beta chain sequence and its context. Libraries were prepared by immunoSEQ multiplex PCR; TCRdb keeps only in-frame clonotypes and omits some of them. Of some 64,000 clones listed, roughly 84% were seen once; the top ten hold about 15%. These data belong to a study of blood T cell repertoires in COVID-19. Across the study: Acute-phase and convalescent COVID-19 samples originated in the United States, Italy and Spain.

Patients in Seattle were enrolled during active infection, then followed longitudinally. V lost 0 bases and J lost 7, with 19 bases in between. This CDR3 is built from 17 residues. Germline CDR1 reads SGHNT; CDR2 reads YENEEA. Sample: peripheral blood. The clonotype comes from a man in his 60s with COVID-19, enrolled during active disease. The rearrangement joins TRBV11-3 to TRBJ2-1, with D possibly matching TRBD2 (7 bases). The CDR3 sequence is CASSLERGGILNNEQFF. Here the CDR3 DNA reads TGTGCCAGCAGCTTAGAGCGCGGGGGCATATTGAATAATGAGCAGTTCTTC.